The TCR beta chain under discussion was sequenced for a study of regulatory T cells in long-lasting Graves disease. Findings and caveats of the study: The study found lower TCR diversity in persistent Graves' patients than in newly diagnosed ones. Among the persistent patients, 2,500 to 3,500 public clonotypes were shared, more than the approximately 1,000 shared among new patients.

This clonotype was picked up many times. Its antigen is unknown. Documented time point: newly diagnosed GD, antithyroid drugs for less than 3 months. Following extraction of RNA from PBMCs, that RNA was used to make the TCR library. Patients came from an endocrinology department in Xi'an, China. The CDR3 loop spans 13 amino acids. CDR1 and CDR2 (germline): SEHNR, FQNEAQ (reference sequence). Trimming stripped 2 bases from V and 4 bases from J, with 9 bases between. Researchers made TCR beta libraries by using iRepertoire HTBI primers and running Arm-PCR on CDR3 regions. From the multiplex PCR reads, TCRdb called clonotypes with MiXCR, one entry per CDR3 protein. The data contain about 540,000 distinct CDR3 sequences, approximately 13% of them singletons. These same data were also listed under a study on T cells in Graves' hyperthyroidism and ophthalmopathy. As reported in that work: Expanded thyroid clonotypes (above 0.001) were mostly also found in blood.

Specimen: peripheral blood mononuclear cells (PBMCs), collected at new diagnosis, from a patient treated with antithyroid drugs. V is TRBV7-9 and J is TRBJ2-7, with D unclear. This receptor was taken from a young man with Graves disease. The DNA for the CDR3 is TGTGCCAGCAGCTTAAGCCCTAGGTACGAGCAGTACTTC. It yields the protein CASSLSPRYEQYF.